This T cell receptor (beta chain) was identified during a study of cytomegalovirus exposure and HLA in healthy donors. Regarding the study as a whole: V- and J-gene trimming in TCR beta was tied to a missense DCLRE1C variant by an analysis performed later.

About this clone: Its antigen is still unknown.

The primer mix had 60 Vbeta and 13 Jbeta primers. Data came from immunoSEQ multiplex PCR; TCRdb stores just in-frame clones and leaves some out. The data hold some 270,000 clones, with roughly 91% observed a single time. Material for sequencing was PBMCs. The sequence was collected from a girl aged 2-10 years in good health and CMV-seronegative.

The CDR3: CASSLGTSGASYNEQFF. CDR3 bases: TGTGCCAGCAGCTTAGGGACTAGCGGAGCCTCCTACAATGAGCAGTTCTTC. The V call is TRBV11-2, the J call TRBJ2-1, with 10 bases aligning to TRBD2. V trimming: 1 base; J trimming: 0 bases; junction bases outside the gene matches: 3. The CDR3 is 17 amino acids. In germline, CDR1 is SGHAT, CDR2 FQNNGV.